The subject of this entry is one T cell receptor beta chain. This record belongs to a study of response to subunit inactivated influenza vaccine. Each CDR3 protein is one row after TCRdb ran MiXCR on the RT-PCR reads. The table lists a few hundred thousand distinct CDR3 sequences, 13% to 15% of them singletons, with 11% in the top ten. V dropped 2 bases and J dropped 0 bases, with 4 bases sitting between them. The CDR3 is made up of 12 amino acids. From germline, CDR1 is DFQATT and CDR2 SNEGSKA (reference sequence). The TCR originated in a man aged 50 or older who received an inactivated influenza vaccine. The rearrangement links TRBV20-1 to TRBJ1-1, with D unresolved. This specimen consisted of PBMCs from blood, obtained less than 13 days after vaccination. Here the CDR3 reads CSARRMNTEAFF. CDR3 nucleotide sequence: TGCAGTGCTAGACGGATGAACACTGAAGCTTTCTTT.